The 26 T cell receptor beta chains presented below share a single source sample, sequenced in a study of T cell repertoires in cytomegalovirus infection. Their recognized antigens are unknown. TCRdb recomputed calls from the reads with MiXCR, one row per CDR3 protein. The table has roughly 500,000 distinct CDR3 sequences, approximately 46% seen once. Sequences were derived from cultured PBMCs, sampled from culture after CMV antigen stimulation. Receptors were obtained from a human donor in good health (CMV status not recorded). Some clones in this sample may be carry-over from other donors' samples.

This clonotype was found a few times. This sequence joins TRBV7-9 and TRBJ2-7; TRBD2 matches 9 bases. V dropped 8 bases and J dropped 6; count of bases not matched to a gene: 11. Germline assignment: CDR1 SEHNR and CDR2 FQNEAQ (reference sequence). The CDR3 has 14 amino acids. The CDR3 sequence: CASGPMREGGEQYF. CDR3 nucleotide sequence: TGTGCCAGCGGCCCTATGCGGGAGGGCGGCGAGCAGTACTTC.

The rearrangement uses TRBV12-3 or TRBV12-4 and TRBJ2-7; 7 nucleotides align to TRBD2. V was pared by 5 bases and J by 9 bases, with 10 bases of the junction left unmatched. This CDR3 is 13 amino acids long. The CDR3, as DNA: TGTGCCAGCAGTAGCGGGAAGAGACCGTTGCAGTACTTC. Translation gives CASSSGKRPLQYF.

V gene TRBV6-6 combines with J gene TRBJ2-5; unclear D gene. With 7 bases removed from V and 5 bases from J, the gap between germline ends came to 17 bases. The CDR3 totals 14 residues. From germline, CDR1 is MNHNY and CDR2 SVGAGI (reference sequence). CDR3 region: CASMHPNLKETQYF. The CDR3 coding sequence is TGTGCCAGCATGCACCCGAACCTTAAGGAGACCCAGTACTTC.

The V call is TRBV4-1, the J call TRBJ1-1, with D unclear. Germline CDR1 is MGHRA and CDR2 is YSYEKL. This CDR3 is 14 amino acids long. Between the trimmed V and J ends, which lost 1 base and 1 base, there was a span of 7 bases. The CDR3 nucleotides read TGCGCCAGCAGCCAAGTAGGAGAGAACACTGAAGCTTTCTTT. Encoded protein: CASSQVGENTEAFF.

The rearrangement links TRBV7-8 to TRBJ2-7; TRBD1 matches at 12 bases. The trim removed 1 base at V and 6 bases at J, leaving 4 bases unmatched. The CDR3 loop spans 15 amino acids. The germline V gene encodes CDR1 SGHVS and CDR2 FQNEAQ. The CDR3 sequence is CASSLDGDRGREQYF. DNA for the CDR3: TGTGCCAGCAGCTTAGATGGGGACAGGGGGCGCGAGCAGTACTTC.

This clonotype occurred a few times. The CDR3 region has the DNA TGTGCCAGCAGCTTAGGGCTAGCGATCACCGGGGAGCTGTTTTTT. Translation: CASSLGLAITGELFF. The genes are TRBV7-2 and TRBJ2-2; D may be TRBD2 (6 bases). The CDR3 sequence is 15 residues long. Germline CDR1 SGHTA, CDR2 FQGNSA. Trimming removed 1 base from V and 4 bases from J, with 10 bases in between.

The J gene is TRBJ1-2, the V gene TRBV24-1; 8 positions agree with TRBD1. V lost 3 bases, J lost 2 bases, and 1 base stayed unmatched. Looked up from germline, CDR1 is KGHDR and CDR2 is SFDVKD. The CDR3 spans 14 residues. The CDR3 DNA sequence: TGTGCCACCAGTGATCGGGACAGGAACTATGGCTACACCTTC. This translates into CATSDRDRNYGYTF.

This clonotype was counted between two and nine times. This chain joins TRBV19 and TRBJ2-1, with 8 bases aligning to TRBD2. There are 16 residues in the CDR3. The germline V gene encodes CDR1 LNHDA and CDR2 SQIVND (reference sequence). Trimming took 5 bases from V and 0 from J; bases not matched to a gene: 6. The CDR3 region has the DNA TGTGCCAGTAGTCCCCGGGGGGGGAGCTCCTACAATGAGCAGTTCTTC. Its translation: CASSPRGGSSYNEQFF. The entire variable domain, with the rest obtained from reference TRBV19 and TRBJ2-1, is as follows: DGGITQSPKYLFRKEGQNVTLSCEQNLNHDAMYWYRQDPGQGLRLIYYSQIVNDFQKGDIAEGYSVSREKKESFPLTVTSAQKNPTAFYLCASSPRGGSSYNEQFFGPGTRLTVL.

This clonotype was observed a few times. V usage is TRBV19 and J usage is TRBJ2-7, with 8 bases lining up with TRBD2. V lost 6 bases to trimming and J lost 0 bases; unmatched junction nucleotides: 7. Germline CDR1 LNHDA, CDR2 SQIVND (reference sequence). The CDR3 is 15 residues long. The CDR3 spells CASSPRSGSSYEQYF. CDR3 nucleotide sequence: TGTGCCAGTAGCCCCCGGAGCGGGAGCTCCTACGAGCAGTACTTC.

CDR3 DNA sequence: TGTGCCAGCAGCTTAGAAGGGTCTCCTAGCACAGATACGCAGTATTTT. It codes for CASSLEGSPSTDTQYF. This chain joins TRBV7-8 and TRBJ2-3; no firm D call. The CDR3 length is 16 residues. From germline, CDR1 is SGHVS and CDR2 FQNEAQ. The ends were cut back, 1 base at V and 0 bases at J, with 11 bases in the middle.

A few counts support this clonotype. The J gene is TRBJ2-6, the V gene TRBV7-2; D ambiguous. V was cut by 2 bases and J by 0 bases, with 5 bases left in between. From germline, CDR1 is SGHTA and CDR2 FQGNSA. The CDR3 totals 15 residues. CDR3 nucleotide sequence: TGTGCCAGCAGCTTAATTACCTCTGGGGCCAACGTCCTGACTTTC. Protein sequence: CASSLITSGANVLTF. Looking up the rest from reference TRBV7-2 and TRBJ2-6 gives the full variable domain: GAGVSQSPSNKVTEKGKDVELRCDPISGHTALYWYRQSLGQGLEFLIYFQGNSAPDKSGLPSDRFSAERTGGSVSTLTIQRTQQEDSAVYLCASSLITSGANVLTFGAGSRLTVL.

This chain connects TRBV10-3 to TRBJ2-3; 7 bases match TRBD2. The CDR3 runs to 15 residues. Germline trimming cut 4 bases from V and 2 bases from J; bases unmatched to any gene: 6. CDR1 and CDR2 (germline): ENHRY, SYGVKD. CDR3 residues: CAISGPSGFTDTQYF. For the CDR3, the DNA is TGTGCCATCAGTGGACCTAGCGGCTTCACAGATACGCAGTATTTT.

This clonotype was picked up one time. The V gene is TRBV28, the J gene TRBJ1-5; 7 bases map to TRBD1. The V and J ends lost 6 bases and 1 base, in that order; junction bases with no gene match: 9. Per the germline V gene, CDR1 is MDHEN and CDR2 is SYDVKM. The CDR3 covers 16 residues. The CDR3 DNA is TGTGCCAGCAGAGGGACAGACCCCTACAGCAATCAGCCCCAGCATTTT. It encodes CASRGTDPYSNQPQHF. Complete variable domain (other parts from reference TRBV28 and TRBJ1-5): DVKVTQSSRYLVKRTGEKVFLECVQDMDHENMFWYRQDPGLGLRLIYFSYDVKMKEKGDIPEGYSVSREKKERFSLILESASTNQTSMYLCASRGTDPYSNQPQHFGDGTRLSIL.

This rearrangement joins TRBV6-1 to TRBJ2-7; 7 bases agree with TRBD1. The trim removed 0 bases at V and 6 bases at J, leaving 8 bases unmatched. CDR3 size: 15 residues. Germline CDR1 reads MNHNS; CDR2 reads SASEGT. The CDR3 reads CASSEAWDRNAEQYF. CDR3 in DNA: TGTGCCAGCAGTGAAGCTTGGGACAGAAACGCCGAGCAGTACTTC.

This clonotype has a handful of counts. V is TRBV7-2 and J is TRBJ2-3; TRBD2 agrees at 10 bases. CDR3 length: 16 residues. The germline V gene encodes CDR1 SGHTA and CDR2 FQGNSA. The J segment lost 2 bases and the V segment lost 2 bases, leaving 4 bases of the junction unmatched. This CDR3 reads CASSLTGTSATDTQYF. The CDR3 nucleotides are TGTGCCAGCAGCTTAACCGGGACTAGCGCCACAGATACGCAGTATTTT.

The chain combines TRBV7-2 with TRBJ1-4; maybe TRBD1 (6 bases). Germline V gene sequence: CDR1 SGHTA, CDR2 FQGNSA. V was pared by 4 bases and J by 3 bases, with 9 bases between. This CDR3 has 14 residues. CDR3 coding DNA: TGTGCCAGCAGCTACGGGGGGCCTAATGAAAAACTGTTTTTT. Translation: CASSYGGPNEKLFF.

This sequence joins TRBV9 and TRBJ2-1; 12 bases map to TRBD2. Germline V CDR1 and CDR2: SGDLS, YYNGEE. CDR3 size: 18 residues. Trimming removed 6 bases from V and 3 bases from J; junction bases left unmatched: 13. The CDR3 sequence is CASTPLAGGSGGYNEQFF. The CDR3 DNA reads as TGTGCCAGCACCCCACTAGCGGGAGGCTCGGGGGGCTACAATGAGCAGTTCTTC. The full variable domain, with the rest looked up from reference TRBV9 and TRBJ2-1, is DSGVTQTPKHLITATGQRVTLRCSPRSGDLSVYWYQQSLDQGLQFLIQYYNGEERAKGNILERFSAQQFPDLHSELNLSSLELGDSALYFCASTPLAGGSGGYNEQFFGPGTRLTVL.

This clonotype was counted a few times. The chain couples TRBV7-2 to TRBJ2-2; D might be TRBD2 (7 bases). This CDR3 comprises 16 residues. V lost 3 bases to trimming and J lost 0 bases, with 11 bases between them. The germline gives CDR1 SGHTA, CDR2 FQGNSA. The CDR3 DNA sequence: TGTGCCAGCAGCTTCATCGGGGGGCCGAACACCGGGGAGCTGTTTTTT. Encoded protein: CASSFIGGPNTGELFF.

The table lists this clonotype with a few counts. The chain recombines TRBV11-2 with TRBJ1-2; the D is unclear. The germline gives CDR1 SGHAT, CDR2 FQNNGV. V shed 6 bases and J shed 5 bases, with 7 bases lying between them. CDR3 length: 11 amino acids. The CDR3 sequence: CASSTSYGYTF. In DNA, the CDR3 is TGTGCCAGCAGTACAAGTTATGGCTACACCTTC.

V gene TRBV7-2 combines with J gene TRBJ2-3; unclear D gene. V dropped 1 base and J dropped 1 base, with 21 bases sitting between them. CDR1 SGHTA and CDR2 FQGNSA come from the germline V gene. This CDR3 is built from 19 residues. As DNA, the CDR3 is TGTGCCAGCAGCTTAGATACGGTCCGACCCGTTTTAGGCACAGATACGCAGTATTTT. This gives the protein CASSLDTVRPVLGTDTQYF.

The chain joins TRBV2 to TRBJ1-5, with a tentative D call TRBD1 (5 bases). This CDR3 contains 14 residues. The germline V gene has CDR1 SNHLY and CDR2 FYNNEI. The V end was cut by 4 bases, the J end by 5 bases, with 12 bases between. Here the CDR3 reads CASSAQGKDQPQHF. CDR3 in DNA: TGTGCCAGCAGTGCTCAGGGCAAAGATCAGCCCCAGCATTTT.

The chain carries TRBV5-6 and TRBJ1-2, with D possibly being TRBD1 (6 bases). The CDR3 totals 15 residues. CDR1 is SGHDT, CDR2 YYEEEE, per germline. V lost 7 bases and J lost 4, with 20 bases in between. CDR3 DNA sequence: TGTGCCAGCGGCGCAGGGGACGGGGGCGCCTATGGCTACACCTTC. This translates into CASGAGDGGAYGYTF.

This clonotype occurred once. V usage is TRBV10-3 and J usage is TRBJ2-1; D perhaps matches TRBD2 (5 bases). Trimming took 6 bases from V and 2 from J, leaving 11 bases between them. This CDR3 is 14 amino acids long. Germline loops: CDR1 ENHRY, CDR2 SYGVKD. CDR3 loop: CAIRDSVPYNEQFF. DNA for the CDR3: TGTGCCATCAGAGATAGCGTCCCCTACAATGAGCAGTTCTTC.

V gene TRBV20-1 combines with J gene TRBJ1-1; 9 bases fit TRBD1. The V gene end was trimmed by 2 bases and the J gene end by 6 bases; junction bases not matched to a gene: 16. CDR1 is DFQATT and CDR2 is SNEGSKA in the germline V gene (reference sequence). This CDR3 spans 17 amino acids. For the CDR3, the DNA is TGCAGTGCTAGACCCGGGACAGGGAAGGGGAGCGGGGCTGAAGCTTTCTTT. Its translation: CSARPGTGKGSGAEAFF.

The chain links TRBV20-1 to TRBJ2-2, with a possible D match to TRBD2 (5 bases). Looked up from germline, CDR1 is DFQATT and CDR2 is SNEGSKA (reference sequence). V was cut by 1 base and J by 0 bases, with 21 bases left in between. CDR3 size: 19 residues. The CDR3 region is CSARAWGEVGATNTGELFF. The CDR3 DNA sequence: TGCAGTGCTAGAGCATGGGGAGAGGTAGGAGCGACGAACACCGGGGAGCTGTTTTTT.

This clonotype was seen a handful of times. This rearrangement joins TRBV7-2 to TRBJ2-3, with D unresolved. The germline V gene has CDR1 SGHTA and CDR2 FQGNSA. Trimming removed 0 bases from V and 1 base from J, with 5 bases in between. This CDR3 has 14 residues. The CDR3 DNA reads as TGTGCCAGCAGCTTAGCCGTCCGCACAGATACGCAGTATTTT. Its translation: CASSLAVRTDTQYF.